The clone carrying this T cell receptor (beta chain) has more than one count but fewer than ten. It was with unique molecular identifiers that the TCRbeta library was prepared. TCRdb re-called the PCR reads through MiXCR, storing one row per CDR3 protein. Of roughly 170,000 distinct CDR3 sequences in the sample, approximately 7% were seen once. Trimming cost V 3 bases and J 2 bases; bases outside gene matches: 6. The CDR3 is 16 residues long. The source of the sample is a study of T-cell reconstitution after alpha-beta-depleted transplantation in children. Sequenced here: PBMCs from the stem cell graft donor, sampled from the stem cell graft. The sequence was collected from a human donor who donated a stem cell graft to a child with Wiskott-Aldrich syndrome. The chain links TRBV12-3 or TRBV12-4 to TRBJ1-3, with 8 bases fitting TRBD1. Here the CDR3 DNA reads TGTGCCAGCAGTTTGGCCGGACAGGGCGCTGGAAACACCATATATTTT. Translating gives CASSLAGQGAGNTIYF.